This T cell receptor (beta chain) emerged from a study of T cell responses to AZD1222 COVID-19 vaccine. Only in-frame clones appear in the TCRdb table, and some are missing; sequencing was by immunoSEQ multiplex PCR. The profile covers about 180,000 clones, with 85% to 90% appearing a single time and 6% to 8.5% taken by the ten largest. Germline V CDR1 and CDR2: SGHRS, YFSETQ. The CDR3 has 17 residues. V was cut by 2 bases and J by 3 bases, with 21 bases left in between. Source: peripheral blood, taken on day 0 of AZD1222 vaccination. This clonotype was obtained from an adult in good health. The rearrangement links TRBV5-1 to TRBJ2-7; D may correspond to TRBD1 or TRBD2 (5 bases each). In nucleotides, the CDR3 is TGCGCCAGCAGCTTCTTGGGGGTGACAAGGGAAGGCTACGAGCAGTACTTC. As protein: CASSFLGVTREGYEQYF.